These T cell receptor beta chains were read from a single sample in a study of blood T cell repertoires in COVID-19. Generated by immunoSEQ multiplex PCR, the TCRdb table keeps only in-frame clones and is missing some. This table has roughly 290,000 clones, roughly 86% appearing once. Sample: peripheral blood. The receptors here all came from a woman aged 50 to 60 who had recovered from COVID-19. The CDR3 runs from the conserved cysteine through the conserved F or W.

V: TRBV27; J: TRBJ1-5; length: 14; CDR3: CASSFYPGNQPQHF
V: TRBV7-9; J: TRBJ2-1; length: 13; CDR3: CASSGGTYNEQFF
V: TRBV7-2; J: TRBJ1-1; length: 14; CDR3: CASSWAGINTEAFF
V: TRBV9; J: TRBJ1-2; length: 14; CDR3: CASRNRETNYGYTF
V: TRBV3-1/TRBV3-2; J: TRBJ2-5; length: 15; CDR3: CASSQGTGSQETQYF
V: TRBV4-3; J: TRBJ2-1; length: 15; CDR3: CASSQTSGYGDEQFF
V: TRBV7-9; J: TRBJ1-1; length: 15; CDR3: CASSLHGGSDTEAFF
V: TRBV3-1/TRBV3-2; J: TRBJ1-6; length: 12; CDR3: CATGVENSPLHF
V: TRBV2; J: TRBJ1-2; length: 12; CDR3: CASSDRGYGYTF
V: TRBV15; J: TRBJ2-4; length: 19; CDR3: CATSTYSGTVKLAKNIQYF
V: TRBV28; J: TRBJ1-1; length: 15; CDR3: CASSWPQSGNTEAFF